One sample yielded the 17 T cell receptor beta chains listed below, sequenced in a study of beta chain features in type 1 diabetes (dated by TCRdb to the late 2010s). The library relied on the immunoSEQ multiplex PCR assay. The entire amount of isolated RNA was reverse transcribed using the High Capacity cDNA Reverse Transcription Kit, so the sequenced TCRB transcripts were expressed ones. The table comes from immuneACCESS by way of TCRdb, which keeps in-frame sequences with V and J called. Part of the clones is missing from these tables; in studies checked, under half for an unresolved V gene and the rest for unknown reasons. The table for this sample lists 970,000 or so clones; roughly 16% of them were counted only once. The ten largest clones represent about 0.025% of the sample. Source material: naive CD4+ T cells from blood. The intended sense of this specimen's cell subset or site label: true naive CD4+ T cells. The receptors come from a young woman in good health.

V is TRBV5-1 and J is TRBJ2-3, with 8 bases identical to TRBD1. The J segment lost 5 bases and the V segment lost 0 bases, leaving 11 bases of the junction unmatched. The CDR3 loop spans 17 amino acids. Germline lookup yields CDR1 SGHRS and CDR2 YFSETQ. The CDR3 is CASSLERPRGPRDTQYF. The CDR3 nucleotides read TGCGCCAGCAGCTTGGAGAGGCCCAGGGGGCCTAGAGATACGCAGTATTTT. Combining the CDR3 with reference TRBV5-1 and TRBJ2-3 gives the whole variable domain KAGVTQTPRYLIKTRGQQVTLSCSPISGHRSVSWYQQTPGQGLQFLFEYFSETQRNKGNFPGRFSGRQFSNSRSEMNVSTLELGDSALYLCASSLERPRGPRDTQYFGPGTRLTVL.

The CDR3 is CASSMGGGRNQPQHF. The CDR3 region has the DNA TGTGCCAGTAGTATGGGCGGGGGCCGCAATCAGCCCCAGCATTTT. The chain joins TRBV19 to TRBJ1-5; a possible D gene is TRBD1 (6 bases). The CDR3 consists of 15 residues. V gave up 3 bases and J gave up 2 bases, with 11 bases separating them. Germline V gene lookup returns CDR1 LNHDA and CDR2 SQIVND (reference sequence).

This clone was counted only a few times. CDR3 sequence: CASSLAQDYGYTF. For the CDR3, the DNA is TGTGCCAGCAGCTTAGCGCAGGACTATGGCTACACCTTC. The chain joins TRBV7-2 to TRBJ1-2; the D is unclear. The CDR3 loop spans 13 amino acids. The germline V and J ends were trimmed by 0 bases and 3 bases, with 5 bases remaining between them. CDR1 and CDR2 from the germline V gene are SGHTA and FQGNSA.

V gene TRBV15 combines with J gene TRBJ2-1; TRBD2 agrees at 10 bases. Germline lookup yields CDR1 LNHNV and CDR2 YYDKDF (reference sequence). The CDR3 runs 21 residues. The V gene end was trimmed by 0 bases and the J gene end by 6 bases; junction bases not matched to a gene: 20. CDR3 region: CATSRDTHSEREGTRRNEQFF. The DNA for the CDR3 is TGTGCCACCAGCAGAGATACCCATTCGGAGCGGGAGGGCACTCGCCGCAATGAGCAGTTCTTC.

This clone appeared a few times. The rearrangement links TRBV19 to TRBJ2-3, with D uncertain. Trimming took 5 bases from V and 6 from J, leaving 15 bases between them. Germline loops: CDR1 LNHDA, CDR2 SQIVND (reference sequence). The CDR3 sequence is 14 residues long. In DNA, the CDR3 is TGTGCCAGTAGTTACAGCCTATTGCGGGATACGCAGTATTTT. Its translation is CASSYSLLRDTQYF.

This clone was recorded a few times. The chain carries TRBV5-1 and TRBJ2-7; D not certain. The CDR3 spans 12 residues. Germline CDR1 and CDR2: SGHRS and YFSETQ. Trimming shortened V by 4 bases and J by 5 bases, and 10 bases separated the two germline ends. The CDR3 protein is CASSQQRDEQYF. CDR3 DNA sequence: TGCGCCAGCAGCCAGCAAAGGGACGAGCAGTACTTC.

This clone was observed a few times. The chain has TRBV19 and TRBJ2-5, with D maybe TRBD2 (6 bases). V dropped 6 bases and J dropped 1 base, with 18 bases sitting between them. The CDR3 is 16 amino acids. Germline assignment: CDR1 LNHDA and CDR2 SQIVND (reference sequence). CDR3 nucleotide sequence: TGTGCCAGTAGCGCCGGAGGGCTTGGGGGCCAAGAGACCCAGTACTTC. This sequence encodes CASSAGGLGGQETQYF. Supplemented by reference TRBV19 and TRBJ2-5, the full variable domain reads DGGITQSPKYLFRKEGQNVTLSCEQNLNHDAMYWYRQDPGQGLRLIYYSQIVNDFQKGDIAEGYSVSREKKESFPLTVTSAQKNPTAFYLCASSAGGLGGQETQYFGPGTRLLVL.

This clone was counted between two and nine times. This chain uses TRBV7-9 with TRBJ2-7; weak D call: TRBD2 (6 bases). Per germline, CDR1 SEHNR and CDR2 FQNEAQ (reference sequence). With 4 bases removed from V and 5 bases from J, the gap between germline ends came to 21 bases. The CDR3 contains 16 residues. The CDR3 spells CASSSLWGELRHEQYF. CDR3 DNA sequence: TGTGCCAGCAGCTCCCTCTGGGGGGAGCTTAGACACGAGCAGTACTTC.

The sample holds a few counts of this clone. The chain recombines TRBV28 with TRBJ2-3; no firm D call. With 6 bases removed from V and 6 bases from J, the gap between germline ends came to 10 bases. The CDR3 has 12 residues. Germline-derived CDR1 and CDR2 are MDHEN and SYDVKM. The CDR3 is CASRAVTDTQYF. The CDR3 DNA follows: TGTGCCAGCAGGGCAGTGACGGATACGCAGTATTTT.

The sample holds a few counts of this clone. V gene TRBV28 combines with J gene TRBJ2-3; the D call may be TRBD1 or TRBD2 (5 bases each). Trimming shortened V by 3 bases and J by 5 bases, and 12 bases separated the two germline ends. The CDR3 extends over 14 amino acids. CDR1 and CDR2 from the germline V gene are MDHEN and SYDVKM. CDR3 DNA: TGTGCCAGCAGTTTGGCCGGGGCCGGAGATACGCAGTATTTT. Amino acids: CASSLAGAGDTQYF.

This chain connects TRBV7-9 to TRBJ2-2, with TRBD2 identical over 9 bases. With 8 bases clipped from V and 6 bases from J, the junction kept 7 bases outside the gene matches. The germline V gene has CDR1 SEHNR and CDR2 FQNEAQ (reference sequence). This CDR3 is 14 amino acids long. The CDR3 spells CASRVAGAPGELFF. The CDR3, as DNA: TGTGCCAGCCGTGTAGCGGGAGCCCCCGGGGAGCTGTTTTTT.

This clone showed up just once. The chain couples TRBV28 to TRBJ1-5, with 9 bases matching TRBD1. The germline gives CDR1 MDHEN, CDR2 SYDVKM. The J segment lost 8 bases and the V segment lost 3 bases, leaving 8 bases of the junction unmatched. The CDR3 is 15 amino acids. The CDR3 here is CASSFPGQGMEPQHF. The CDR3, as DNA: TGTGCCAGCAGTTTTCCGGGACAGGGTATGGAGCCCCAGCATTTT.

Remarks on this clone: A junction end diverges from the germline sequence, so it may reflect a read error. The CDR3 loop is CSVGQGSSKYGYTF. CDR3 nucleotides: TGCAGCGTTGGACAGGGAAGTTCTAAGTATGGCTACACCTTC. This rearrangement joins TRBV29-1 to TRBJ1-2, with 7 bases aligning to TRBD1. The CDR3 sequence is 14 residues long. The germline V gene has CDR1 SQVTM and CDR2 ANQGSEA. Based on the CDR3 plus reference TRBV29-1 and TRBJ1-2, the full variable domain is SAVISQKPSRDICQRGTSLTIQCQVDSQVTMMFWYRQQPGQSLTLIATANQGSEATYESGFVIDKFPISRPNLTFSTLTVSNMSPEDSSIYLCSVGQGSSKYGYTFGSGTRLTVV.

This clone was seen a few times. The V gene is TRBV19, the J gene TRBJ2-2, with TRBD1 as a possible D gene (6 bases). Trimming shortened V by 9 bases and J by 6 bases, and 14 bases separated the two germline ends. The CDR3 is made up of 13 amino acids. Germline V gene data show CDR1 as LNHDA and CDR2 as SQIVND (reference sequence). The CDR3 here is CASSTTGSGELFF. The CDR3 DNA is TGTGCCAGCTCAACCACAGGGTCCGGGGAGCTGTTTTTT.

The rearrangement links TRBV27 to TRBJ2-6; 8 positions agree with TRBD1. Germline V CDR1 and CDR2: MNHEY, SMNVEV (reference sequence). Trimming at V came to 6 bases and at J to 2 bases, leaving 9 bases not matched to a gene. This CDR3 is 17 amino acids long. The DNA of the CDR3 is TGTGCCAGCAGCGGACAGGGTAGTGGGGCTGGGGCCAACGTCCTGACTTTC. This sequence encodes CASSGQGSGAGANVLTF.

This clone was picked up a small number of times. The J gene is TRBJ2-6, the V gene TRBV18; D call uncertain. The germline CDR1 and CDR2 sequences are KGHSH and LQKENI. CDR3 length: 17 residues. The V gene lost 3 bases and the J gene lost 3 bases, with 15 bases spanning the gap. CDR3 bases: TGTGCCAGCTCACCTGGACCGATCGGTGGTGGGGCCAACGTCCTGACTTTC. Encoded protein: CASSPGPIGGGANVLTF.

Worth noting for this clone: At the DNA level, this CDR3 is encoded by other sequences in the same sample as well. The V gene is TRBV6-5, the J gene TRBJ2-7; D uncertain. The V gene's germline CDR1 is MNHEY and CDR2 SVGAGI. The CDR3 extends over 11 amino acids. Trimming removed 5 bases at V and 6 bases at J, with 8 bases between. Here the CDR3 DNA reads TGTGCCAGCAGTCAAGGCGGCGAGCAGTACTTC. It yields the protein CASSQGGEQYF.